This T cell receptor beta chain is drawn from a study of blood T cell repertoires in COVID-19. The data were produced by immunoSEQ multiplex PCR, yet TCRdb's version contains in-frame clones alone and is incomplete. Of around 53,000 clones in the sample, around 76% are singletons; the top ten hold 22%. From germline, CDR1 is SGHAT and CDR2 FQNNGV. The CDR3 is 16 amino acids. The junction had 13 bases not matched to a gene; V was cut back by 5 bases and J by 3 bases. Specimen: peripheral blood. This TCR came from a man aged 45-60 years with active or convalescent COVID-19. This chain links TRBV11-2 with TRBJ2-7, with 7 positions matching TRBD2. DNA of the CDR3: TGTGCCAGCAGCCACGTGGGGGGGGACTGGAACTACGAGCAGTACTTC. This encodes CASSHVGGDWNYEQYF.